What follows are 10 T cell receptor beta chains derived from one specimen sequenced in a study of blood T cell repertoires in COVID-19. Here immunoSEQ multiplex PCR was the method, and the copy in TCRdb shows in-frame clones only, minus some. The profile shows about 210,000 clones, over 80% of them singletons. Material for sequencing was PBMCs or T cells enriched from blood (not recorded which). Receptors originate from a man younger than 40 who had recovered from COVID-19.

V is TRBV7-2 and J is TRBJ1-2, with a tentative D call TRBD1 (6 bases). Germline CDR1 is SGHTA and CDR2 is FQGNSA. The CDR3 runs 12 residues. V shed 2 bases and J shed 8 bases, with 9 bases lying between them. In DNA form, the CDR3 reads TGTGCCAGCAGCTTACCAGGGGTCGGCTACACCTTC. Protein product: CASSLPGVGYTF. Supplemented by reference TRBV7-2 and TRBJ1-2, the full variable domain reads GAGVSQSPSNKVTEKGKDVELRCDPISGHTALYWYRQSLGQGLEFLIYFQGNSAPDKSGLPSDRFSAERTGGSVSTLTIQRTQQEDSAVYLCASSLPGVGYTFGSGTRLTVV.

This clone appeared once. The V call is TRBV25-1, the J call TRBJ1-1; maybe TRBD1 (6 bases). Germline CDR1 and CDR2: MGHDK and SYGVNS. CDR3 size: 18 residues. The ends were cut back, 1 base at V and 10 bases at J, with 28 bases in the middle. The CDR3 loop reads CASSESNGIGTSRTGAFF. CDR3 sequence (DNA): TGTGCCAGCAGTGAATCGAATGGAATTGGGACATCCCGTACGGGAGCTTTCTTT.

The CDR3 here is CAWSEGIQGAYGYTF. The CDR3 nucleotides are TGTGCCTGGAGTGAGGGAATACAGGGGGCGTATGGCTACACCTTC. The chain couples TRBV30 to TRBJ1-2; 9 bases match TRBD1. The CDR3 has 15 amino acids. Germline V gene lookup returns CDR1 GTSNPN and CDR2 SVGIG (reference sequence). V trimming: 1 base; J trimming: 5 bases; junction bases outside the gene matches: 8.

Comment on this clone: The same CDR3 can be traced to other DNA sequences in this sample. CDR3 in amino acids: CASSLGTGNQPQHF. The CDR3 DNA sequence: TGTGCCAGTAGTCTCGGGACAGGCAATCAGCCCCAGCATTTT. The chain links TRBV19 to TRBJ1-5, with 7 bases lining up with TRBD1. The V gene end was trimmed by 5 bases and the J gene end by 2 bases; junction bases not matched to a gene: 3. The CDR3 runs 14 residues. Germline V gives CDR1 LNHDA, CDR2 SQIVND (reference sequence).

The V and J genes are TRBV11-3 and TRBJ2-1, with a tentative D call TRBD2 (6 bases). This CDR3 spans 16 amino acids. Germline lookup yields CDR1 SGHNT and CDR2 YENEEA. V gave up 2 bases and J gave up 1 base, with 12 bases separating them. CDR3 amino acids: CASSLTQAGSYNEQFF. The CDR3 DNA reads as TGTGCCAGCAGCTTAACCCAAGCGGGTTCCTACAATGAGCAGTTCTTC.

The chain employs TRBV24-1 and TRBJ2-1; 8 bases align to TRBD2. V shed 7 bases, J shed 9 bases, and the junction held 7 bases outside the gene matches. Germline CDR1 is KGHDR and CDR2 is SFDVKD. The CDR3 contains 13 residues. The CDR3 reads CATRAGTSLEQFF. CDR3 in DNA: TGTGCCACCAGGGCCGGGACTAGTCTTGAGCAGTTCTTC.

The chain combines TRBV5-5 with TRBJ1-2; D is ambiguous. This CDR3 is 13 amino acids long. CDR1 and CDR2 (germline): SGHKS, YYEKEE (reference sequence). V lost 1 base and J lost 3, with 7 bases in between. Here the CDR3 reads CASSLRSDYGYTF. In DNA form, the CDR3 reads TGTGCCAGCAGCTTGAGGAGCGACTATGGCTACACCTTC. The whole variable domain, filled in from reference TRBV5-5 and TRBJ1-2, reads DAGVTQSPTHLIKTRGQQVTLRCSPISGHKSVSWYQQVLGQGPQFIFQYYEKEERGRGNFPDRFSARQFPNYSSELNVNALLLGDSALYLCASSLRSDYGYTFGSGTRLTVV.

The J gene is TRBJ2-5, the V gene TRBV6-6, with 13 bases fitting TRBD2. Trimming at V came to 5 bases and at J to 4 bases, leaving 10 bases not matched to a gene. The CDR3 is 17 residues long. CDR1 and CDR2 from the germline V gene are MNHNY and SVGAGI (reference sequence). The CDR3 nucleotides are TGTGCCAGCAGTCGATCCGGACTAGCGGGAGTGGGAGAGACCCAGTACTTC. Translation gives CASSRSGLAGVGETQYF.

The chain employs TRBV28 and TRBJ2-7; 9 bases map to TRBD2. Germline CDR1 is MDHEN and CDR2 is SYDVKM. This CDR3 is 15 amino acids long. The V gene end was trimmed by 3 bases and the J gene end by 2 bases; junction bases not matched to a gene: 5. CDR3 amino acids: CASSFRLAGTYEQYF. The CDR3 region has the DNA TGTGCCAGCAGTTTCCGCCTAGCGGGGACCTACGAGCAGTACTTC.

The V call is TRBV5-4, the J call TRBJ2-1; 7 bases are a match to TRBD2. The V segment lost 0 bases and the J segment 5 bases; nucleotides outside the gene matches: 8. The CDR3 runs 16 residues. CDR1 is SGHNT and CDR2 is YYREEE in the germline V gene (reference sequence). CDR3 protein: CASSLVLGRSHNEQFF. The CDR3 bases are TGTGCCAGCAGCTTGGTTCTCGGGAGGAGCCACAATGAGCAGTTCTTC. The entire variable domain, with the rest obtained from reference TRBV5-4 and TRBJ2-1, is as follows: ETGVTQSPTHLIKTRGQQVTLRCSSQSGHNTVSWYQQALGQGPQFIFQYYREEENGRGNFPPRFSGLQFPNYSSELNVNALELDDSALYLCASSLVLGRSHNEQFFGPGTRLTVL.